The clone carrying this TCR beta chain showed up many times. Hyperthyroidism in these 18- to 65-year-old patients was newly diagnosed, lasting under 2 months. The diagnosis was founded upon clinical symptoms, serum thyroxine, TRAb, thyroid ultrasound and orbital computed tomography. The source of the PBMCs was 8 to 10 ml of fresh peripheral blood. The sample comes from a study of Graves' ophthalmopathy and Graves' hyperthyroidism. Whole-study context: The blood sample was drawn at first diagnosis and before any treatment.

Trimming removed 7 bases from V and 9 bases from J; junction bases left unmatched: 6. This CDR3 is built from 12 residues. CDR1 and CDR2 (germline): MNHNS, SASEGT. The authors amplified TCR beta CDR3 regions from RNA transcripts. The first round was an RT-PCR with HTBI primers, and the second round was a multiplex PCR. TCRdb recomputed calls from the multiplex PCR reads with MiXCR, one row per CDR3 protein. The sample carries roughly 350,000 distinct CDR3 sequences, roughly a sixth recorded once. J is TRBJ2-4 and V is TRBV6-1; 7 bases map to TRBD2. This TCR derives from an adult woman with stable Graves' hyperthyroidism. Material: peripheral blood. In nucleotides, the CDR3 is TGTGCCAGCAACGGAAGGGAGGGCATTCAGTACTTC. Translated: CASNGREGIQYF.